This TCR beta chain was obtained from a study of blood T cell repertoires in COVID-19. Study context: Collection of acute and convalescent COVID-19 samples took place in the United States, Italy and Spain. T cells, B-cell-depleted T cells, or PBMCs supplied cDNA or gDNA.

The CDR3 contains 14 residues. CDR1 SGHTA and CDR2 FQGTGA come from the germline V gene. The V end lost 8 bases, the J end lost 2 bases, and 13 bases lay between the germline ends. Per the original data handling: Estimated nucleated cell counts came from reference gene primer amplification. Measured with immunoSEQ multiplex PCR; TCRdb has only the in-frame clones, and not every one. D and trimming were read from the DNA, whereas the V and J calls and clone size are those reported in that table. The sample shows 70,000 to 95,000 clones, about 86% of them seen only once. This receptor was taken from a woman between 65 and 79 years old with acute or convalescent COVID-19. V is TRBV7-3 and J is TRBJ2-1; D might be TRBD2 (5 bases). Material: peripheral blood. In DNA form, the CDR3 reads TGTGCCAGCGGAACACGGGGAGCCTACAATGAGCAGTTCTTC. Protein product: CASGTRGAYNEQFF.